The source of this T cell receptor (beta chain) is a study of a mutant IDH1 vaccine in newly diagnosed glioma. Looking at the study overall: Patients were started on vaccination 4-6 weeks after radiotherapy alone, or with temozolomide cycles.

The V and J ends lost 0 bases and 0 bases respectively, with 5 bases between them. The CDR3 consists of 13 residues. Germline V gene data show CDR1 as GTSNPN and CDR2 as SVGIG (reference sequence). Generated by immunoSEQ multiplex PCR, the TCRdb table keeps only in-frame clones and is missing some. The sample contains about 54,000 clones, less than 90% of which appear only once. This clone was seen a handful of times. The antigen is not known. Stated time point: week 35, safety follow-up. With topical imiquimod, each dose of the vaccine consisted of 300 ug of mutant IDH1 20-mer peptide. Sequenced material: PBMCs, taken from a glioma patient whose treatment included an IDH1 peptide vaccine. The chain has TRBV30 and TRBJ1-1; D remains ambiguous. This sequence was found in a woman under 30 with glioma. The CDR3 DNA follows: TGTGCCTGGAGTGTACGGGTGAACACTGAAGCTTTCTTT. Protein product: CAWSVRVNTEAFF. Full variable domain (missing parts from reference TRBV30 and TRBJ1-1): SQTIHQWPATLVQPVGSPLSLECTVEGTSNPNLYWYRQAAGRGLQLLFYSVGIGQISSEVPQNLSASRPQDRQFILSSKKLLLSDSGFYLCAWSVRVNTEAFFGQGTRLTVV.